This T cell receptor beta chain derives from a study of early T cells in non-severe SARS-CoV-2 infection. The wider study: Sequencing input comprised bulk RNA from unsorted whole blood; chain pairing was not available. Whole-study results and caveats: CD4 and private specificities were missed by VDJdb matching, which favored anti-spike CD8 responses.

Molecules of cDNA were individually given unique molecular identifiers that were attached to them. Via MiXCR, TCRdb re-called the 5' RACE reads, giving one row per CDR3 protein. Of over 90,000 distinct CDR3 sequences in the sample, over 9.5% were seen once. As concerns this clonotype: The antigen is not known.

Trimming pared 5 bases from V and 3 bases from J, leaving 17 bases between. The V gene's germline CDR1 is SEHNR and CDR2 FQNEAQ (reference sequence). The CDR3 is 15 residues long. The chain employs TRBV7-9 and TRBJ2-7, with D tentatively TRBD2 (5 bases). The sequencing used whole blood, collected at baseline. This receptor was obtained from an adult who was a healthcare worker with PCR-confirmed SARS-CoV-2 infection or an uninfected control (not recorded which). The CDR3 nucleotides are TGTGCCAGCAGCCCCGAGAGGGATCCTTACTACGAGCAGTACTTC. It encodes CASSPERDPYYEQYF.